A single sample gave rise to the 31 T cell receptor beta chains below, sequenced in a study of control samples from healthy donors and cancer patients. Here immunoSEQ multiplex PCR was the method, and the copy in TCRdb shows in-frame clones only, minus some. Of 150,000 to 200,000 clones in the sample, 90% to 95% were seen once. Sequenced material: blood. Receptor source: a young man in good health.

This clone was seen only a few times. The V gene is TRBV19, the J gene TRBJ1-1, with D unresolved. This CDR3 has 14 residues. Trimming stripped 3 bases from V and 5 bases from J, with 13 bases between. In germline, CDR1 is LNHDA, CDR2 SQIVND (reference sequence). The CDR3 region has the DNA TGTGCCAGTAGTATGCGAGGTTATGAAACTGAAGCTTTCTTT. Its protein is CASSMRGYETEAFF. Variable domain in full (rest from reference TRBV19 and TRBJ1-1): DGGITQSPKYLFRKEGQNVTLSCEQNLNHDAMYWYRQDPGQGLRLIYYSQIVNDFQKGDIAEGYSVSREKKESFPLTVTSAQKNPTAFYLCASSMRGYETEAFFGQGTRLTVV.

The chain carries TRBV18 and TRBJ2-6; 10 bases line up with TRBD1. The V gene's germline CDR1 is KGHSH and CDR2 LQKENI. The CDR3 runs 20 residues. Trimming at V came to 6 bases and at J to 4 bases, leaving 18 bases not matched to a gene. DNA of the CDR3: TGTGCCAGCTCGATGACTCCGGGACAGGGGTCTTCGGGCGGGGCCAACGTCCTGACTTTC. The encoded protein is CASSMTPGQGSSGGANVLTF.

The chain uses TRBV28 and TRBJ1-1; D gene uncertain. Per germline, CDR1 MDHEN and CDR2 SYDVKM. This CDR3 has 13 residues. V was cut by 7 bases and J by 0 bases, with 9 bases left in between. CDR3 region: CASTKVMNTEAFF. The CDR3 DNA reads as TGTGCCAGCACAAAGGTGATGAACACTGAAGCTTTCTTT.

This clone was seen a few times. The rearrangement uses TRBV5-6 and TRBJ2-7, with D unclear. The CDR3 runs 12 residues. Trimming removed 0 bases at V and 3 bases at J, with 4 bases between. Germline CDR1 and CDR2: SGHDT and YYEEEE. This chain's CDR3 is CASSLGVYEQYF. DNA for the CDR3: TGTGCCAGCAGCTTGGGGGTCTACGAGCAGTACTTC.

The V gene is TRBV24-1, the J gene TRBJ1-5, with D uncertain. The germline V gene has CDR1 KGHDR and CDR2 SFDVKD. The CDR3 runs 16 residues. Trimming took off 3 bases at V and 0 bases at J, with 11 bases between the two ends. The CDR3 DNA reads TGTGCCACCAGTGATGGCCGGGAGTTTAGCAATCAGCCCCAGCATTTT. Encoded protein: CATSDGREFSNQPQHF.

J is TRBJ2-1 and V is TRBV19; TRBD2 agrees at 13 bases. Germline V gene data show CDR1 as LNHDA and CDR2 as SQIVND (reference sequence). V was pared by 5 bases and J by 8 bases, with 6 bases of the junction left unmatched. The CDR3 has 15 residues. The CDR3 here is CASSPRGTSGDEQFF. The CDR3 DNA is TGTGCCAGTAGTCCGCGAGGGACTAGCGGGGATGAGCAGTTCTTC.

The V and J genes are TRBV5-1 and TRBJ1-2; no reliable D call. Trimming pared 1 base from V and 1 base from J, leaving 20 bases between. This CDR3 comprises 18 residues. Germline lookup yields CDR1 SGHRS and CDR2 YFSETQ. CDR3 DNA: TGCGCCAGCAGCTTGTCACATATATCCTCATCCTTTAACTATGGCTACACCTTC. Amino acids: CASSLSHISSSFNYGYTF.

V and J are TRBV5-1 and TRBJ2-2, with D unresolved. The CDR3 totals 14 residues. The V end was cut by 4 bases, the J end by 0 bases, with 7 bases between. Germline V gene sequence: CDR1 SGHRS, CDR2 YFSETQ. The CDR3 DNA reads TGCGCCAGCAGCCCCTCCCCGAACACCGGGGAGCTGTTTTTT. Translating gives CASSPSPNTGELFF.

The J gene is TRBJ1-6, the V gene TRBV7-9; TRBD1 matches 9 bases. J was trimmed by 5 bases and V by 4 bases; bases with no gene match: 3. This CDR3 is built from 15 residues. The germline gives CDR1 SEHNR, CDR2 FQNEAQ (reference sequence). The CDR3 reads CASSSGQGNNSPLHF. In DNA, the CDR3 is TGTGCCAGCAGCTCGGGACAGGGAAATAATTCACCCCTCCACTTT.

The rearrangement uses TRBV19 and TRBJ1-6, with D perhaps TRBD1 (5 bases). The CDR3 runs 15 residues. CDR1 and CDR2 (germline): LNHDA, SQIVND (reference sequence). V lost 9 bases, J lost 10 bases, and 22 bases lay in between. The CDR3 bases are TGTGCCAGCCTCCCCCCCTGGGGCTTTCAGTCACCCCTCCACTTT. Amino acids: CASLPPWGFQSPLHF.

As DNA, the CDR3 is TGTGCCAGCAGCCTGGGACAGAATTTGAACACTGAAGCTTTCTTT. Translation gives CASSLGQNLNTEAFF. The V and J genes are TRBV5-5 and TRBJ1-1; 7 bases are shared with TRBD1. Per the germline V gene, CDR1 is SGHKS and CDR2 is YYEKEE (reference sequence). The V gene end was trimmed by 4 bases and the J gene end by 0 bases; junction bases not matched to a gene: 6. The length of the CDR3 is 15 residues.

The CDR3 here is CATSGKDGGDYNEQFF. CDR3 nucleotide sequence: TGTGCCACCAGCGGTAAAGACGGGGGGGACTACAATGAGCAGTTCTTC. The rearrangement links TRBV24-1 to TRBJ2-1; TRBD2 agrees at 8 bases. J gave up 3 bases and V 7 bases, and 10 bases lay outside the gene matches. Germline loops: CDR1 KGHDR, CDR2 SFDVKD. There are 16 residues in the CDR3.

The rearrangement links TRBV10-3 to TRBJ1-2; D not certain. V was shortened by 6 bases and J by 1 base, with 12 bases between the two germline ends. Per the germline V gene, CDR1 is ENHRY and CDR2 is SYGVKD. The CDR3 consists of 14 residues. CDR3 coding DNA: TGTGCCATCAGCCCGCTTCTAGTTAACTATGGCTACACCTTC. Residues: CAISPLLVNYGYTF.

The rearrangement links TRBV30 to TRBJ1-6; 9 nucleotides line up with TRBD1. The germline V gene encodes CDR1 GTSNPN and CDR2 SVGIG (reference sequence). V lost 3 bases and J lost 10; bases outside the gene matches: 10. The CDR3 consists of 15 residues. The CDR3 is CAWSPGTGRRSPLHF. CDR3 coding DNA: TGTGCCTGGAGCCCCGGGACAGGGAGAAGGTCACCCCTCCACTTT.

This chain connects TRBV3-1 (or the pseudogene TRBV3-2) to TRBJ1-2; D may be TRBD1 (6 bases). Looked up from germline, CDR1 is LGHDT and CDR2 is YNNKEL (reference sequence). The CDR3 length is 15 residues. The V and J ends lost 4 bases and 0 bases respectively, with 12 bases between them. CDR3 residues: CASSPQGGANYGYTF. Here the CDR3 DNA reads TGTGCCAGCAGCCCCCAAGGGGGAGCTAACTATGGCTACACCTTC.

The J gene is TRBJ2-3, the V gene TRBV29-1; the D is unclear. V dropped 3 bases and J dropped 6 bases, with 13 bases sitting between them. Germline V gene sequence: CDR1 SQVTM, CDR2 ANQGSEA. The CDR3 sequence is 13 residues long. CDR3 region: CSVDGQVVDTQYF. In nucleotides, the CDR3 is TGCAGCGTTGACGGGCAGGTGGTGGATACGCAGTATTTT.

This chain uses TRBV12-3 or TRBV12-4 with TRBJ2-4; possible D gene TRBD2, 6 bases. V gave up 3 bases and J gave up 6 bases, with 9 bases separating them. This CDR3 is built from 13 residues. CDR3 nucleotide sequence: TGTGCCAGCAGTTTGGGGGGATTAAACATTCAGTACTTC. It yields the protein CASSLGGLNIQYF.

This clone was recorded once. The chain uses TRBV6-5 and TRBJ2-1, with 8 bases that match TRBD1. Germline V gene data show CDR1 as MNHEY and CDR2 as SVGAGI. J lost 5 bases, V lost 2 bases, and 5 bases had no gene match. The CDR3 sequence is 15 residues long. The CDR3 sequence: CASSYLTGADNEQFF. CDR3 DNA sequence: TGTGCCAGCAGTTACCTGACAGGGGCGGACAATGAGCAGTTCTTC.

V and J are TRBV3-1 (or the pseudogene TRBV3-2) and TRBJ2-3; D remains ambiguous. The CDR3 has 14 amino acids. Germline CDR1 LGHDT, CDR2 YNNKEL (reference sequence). Trimming removed 2 bases at V and 0 bases at J, with 6 bases between. The CDR3 DNA reads as TGTGCCAGCAGCCAACTACACAGCACAGATACGCAGTATTTT. It specifies CASSQLHSTDTQYF.

This chain links TRBV7-2 with TRBJ2-5, with 7 bases identical to TRBD2. Germline V lookup: CDR1 SGHTA, CDR2 FQGNSA. J was trimmed by 4 bases and V by 7 bases; bases with no gene match: 12. The CDR3 loop spans 15 amino acids. The CDR3 coding sequence is TGTGCCAGCACTAATTGGGGGGGGGAAGGAGAGACCCAGTACTTC. It translates to CASTNWGGEGETQYF. Full variable domain (rest looked up from reference TRBV7-2 and TRBJ2-5): GAGVSQSPSNKVTEKGKDVELRCDPISGHTALYWYRQSLGQGLEFLIYFQGNSAPDKSGLPSDRFSAERTGGSVSTLTIQRTQQEDSAVYLCASTNWGGEGETQYFGPGTRLLVL.

The chain uses TRBV30 and TRBJ1-5; 9 bases fit TRBD1. Germline lookup yields CDR1 GTSNPN and CDR2 SVGIG (reference sequence). Germline trimming cut 4 bases from V and 2 bases from J; bases unmatched to any gene: 3. This CDR3 contains 14 residues. The CDR3 DNA follows: TGTGCCTGGAACCGGACAGGGGGCAATCAGCCCCAGCATTTT. Protein product: CAWNRTGGNQPQHF.

The chain combines TRBV27 with TRBJ1-3, with no clear D. Germline V CDR1 and CDR2: MNHEY, SMNVEV (reference sequence). The CDR3 runs to 14 residues. V lost 7 bases, J lost 0 bases, and 10 bases lay in between. The CDR3 spells CASKTASSGNTIYF. The DNA for the CDR3 is TGTGCCAGCAAAACCGCCAGCTCTGGAAACACCATATATTTT.

This chain joins TRBV5-1 and TRBJ2-3, with 13 bases fitting TRBD2. The CDR3 extends over 19 amino acids. Germline loops: CDR1 SGHRS, CDR2 YFSETQ. V shed 2 bases and J 4 bases; nucleotides not matched to a gene: 13. The CDR3 loop reads CASSLMAKTSGGTSDTQYF. Here the CDR3 DNA reads TGCGCCAGCAGCTTAATGGCTAAGACTAGCGGGGGGACGTCAGATACGCAGTATTTT. Filled out from reference TRBV5-1 and TRBJ2-3, the complete variable domain reads KAGVTQTPRYLIKTRGQQVTLSCSPISGHRSVSWYQQTPGQGLQFLFEYFSETQRNKGNFPGRFSGRQFSNSRSEMNVSTLELGDSALYLCASSLMAKTSGGTSDTQYFGPGTRLTVL.

The genes are TRBV7-2 and TRBJ2-1; D perhaps matches TRBD1 (6 bases). Trimming stripped 5 bases from V and 0 bases from J, with 11 bases between. The CDR3 length is 15 residues. Germline V CDR1 and CDR2: SGHTA, FQGNSA. CDR3 sequence: CASSPDRNSYNEQFF. In DNA form, the CDR3 reads TGTGCCAGCAGCCCGGACAGAAACTCCTACAATGAGCAGTTCTTC. Looking up the rest from reference TRBV7-2 and TRBJ2-1 gives the full variable domain: GAGVSQSPSNKVTEKGKDVELRCDPISGHTALYWYRQSLGQGLEFLIYFQGNSAPDKSGLPSDRFSAERTGGSVSTLTIQRTQQEDSAVYLCASSPDRNSYNEQFFGPGTRLTVL.

This clone was seen more than once but under ten times. The junction shows a germline mismatch at one end, possibly a read error. The J gene is TRBJ1-5, the V gene TRBV2; D uncertain. Germline-derived CDR1 and CDR2 are SNHLY and FYNNEI. The CDR3 loop spans 14 amino acids. The CDR3 protein is CASSQASSNQPQHF. The CDR3 coding sequence is TGTGCCAGCAGTCAAGCTAGTAGCAATCAGCCCCAGCATTTT.

This chain links TRBV19 with TRBJ2-3; no reliable D call. Looked up from germline, CDR1 is LNHDA and CDR2 is SQIVND (reference sequence). Trimming took off 1 base at V and 2 bases at J, with 7 bases between the two ends. The CDR3 has 14 residues. This CDR3 reads CASSIGTYTDTQYF. CDR3 DNA sequence: TGTGCCAGTAGTATAGGGACGTACACAGATACGCAGTATTTT. Full variable domain (remainder filled in from reference TRBV19 and TRBJ2-3): DGGITQSPKYLFRKEGQNVTLSCEQNLNHDAMYWYRQDPGQGLRLIYYSQIVNDFQKGDIAEGYSVSREKKESFPLTVTSAQKNPTAFYLCASSIGTYTDTQYFGPGTRLTVL.

The genes are TRBV5-4 and TRBJ1-2, with D possibly being TRBD1 (6 bases). The germline gives CDR1 SGHNT, CDR2 YYREEE (reference sequence). The CDR3 is 15 amino acids. Trimming stripped 5 bases from V and 2 bases from J, with 16 bases between. CDR3: CASRPAQGFNYGYTF. CDR3 in DNA: TGTGCCAGCAGACCGGCTCAGGGGTTCAACTATGGCTACACCTTC.

This clone was observed a single time. The chain's CDR3 is CASSLYRTSFGETQYF. In nucleotides, the CDR3 is TGTGCCAGCAGCCTCTACCGGACTAGCTTCGGGGAGACCCAGTACTTC. The chain employs TRBV7-2 and TRBJ2-5; 8 nucleotides match TRBD2. Germline CDR1 and CDR2: SGHTA and FQGNSA. CDR3 length: 16 residues. With V trimmed by 5 bases and J by 5 bases, 13 bases remained unmatched.

The chain employs TRBV10-3 and TRBJ1-1; 10 bases align to TRBD1. V trimming: 10 bases; J trimming: 8 bases; junction bases outside the gene matches: 13. Germline V CDR1 and CDR2: ENHRY, SYGVKD. This CDR3 region has 14 residues. The CDR3: CATRTRDRGPEAFF. Here the CDR3 DNA reads TGTGCCACCAGGACGCGGGACAGGGGTCCGGAAGCTTTCTTT.

The chain combines TRBV5-1 with TRBJ2-5; 12 bases agree with TRBD1. V lost 4 bases, J lost 7 bases, and 11 bases stayed unmatched. The germline gives CDR1 SGHRS, CDR2 YFSETQ. The CDR3 has 16 residues. The CDR3 DNA reads as TGCGCCAGCAGCCCGGACTGGGGACAGGGGGCGTGGACCCAGTACTTC. It specifies CASSPDWGQGAWTQYF.

A word on this clone: This sample also contains other DNA sequences that code for the same CDR3. In DNA form, the CDR3 reads TGTGCCAGCAGCGTAACAGGGGGCGGAAACACCATATATTTT. Its translation: CASSVTGGGNTIYF. The chain joins TRBV9 to TRBJ1-3; 9 bases align to TRBD1. This CDR3 has 14 amino acids. Germline assignment: CDR1 SGDLS and CDR2 YYNGEE. V was pared by 1 base and J by 4 bases, with 0 bases of the junction left unmatched.